This T cell receptor beta chain is from a study of blood T cells in healthy people across ages. Germline V gene data show CDR1 as KGHSH and CDR2 as LQKENI. The CDR3 has 12 amino acids. This clonotype was seen more than once but under ten times. Relative to the germline gene, one junction end is altered; a read error may explain this. The second PCR ran about 6 to 12 cycles with a sample-barcoded 5' primer and J-beta primers. One entry per CDR3 protein results from TCRdb running MiXCR on the 5' RACE reads. The sample contains some 940,000 distinct CDR3 sequences, roughly 29% of which appear only once. This sample was shared with a second study, whose subject was T cells of mothers and their children. That paper notes: Pairs that are related and pairs that are unrelated have TCR recombination output shaped similarly by thymic selection. It was observed that no persistent microchimeric T cell clones could be detected.

The TCR was taken from a woman between 40 and 50 years old in good health. The chain joins TRBV18 to TRBJ1-1; unclear D gene. Sequenced: blood. The CDR3 bases are TGTGCCAACTCACCATCGGGCACTGAAGCTTTCTTT. Encoded protein: CANSPSGTEAFF.